The TCR beta chain described here comes from a study of a mutant IDH1 vaccine in newly diagnosed glioma. About the research overall: Vaccines began 4-6 weeks after radiotherapy alone, or with temozolomide cycles. At week 47 came visit V13, while visit V12 had come at week 35. Sex among treated patients split around 60% male, around 40% female; mean age was roughly 40 years.

Time point described: week 35, safety follow-up. Doses of 300 ug of mutant IDH1 20-mer peptide were given with topical imiquimod. All eight of the vaccinations patients received fell in weeks 1, 3, 5, 7, 11, 15, 19 and 23. Trimming left V 6 bases short and J 5 bases short, with 8 bases between. Germline V gene lookup returns CDR1 KGHSH and CDR2 LQKENI. The CDR3 contains 12 residues. Worth noting for this clone: Antigen specificity is unknown.

Method: immunoSEQ multiplex PCR; TCRdb's copy keeps in-frame clones and lacks some. The top ten hold approximately 4.1% of the sample, which has about 60,000 clones, 84% seen once. The sample consisted of PBMCs, taken from a glioma patient whose treatment included an IDH1 peptide vaccine. The gene calls are TRBV18 and TRBJ2-1; D not resolved. This sequence originates from a man under 40 with glioma. The CDR3 spells CASSPVDNEQFF. Here the CDR3 DNA reads TGTGCCAGCTCCCCCGTCGACAATGAGCAGTTCTTC.